In this sample, the clone carrying this TCR beta chain turned up many times. Its cognate antigen is unknown. The sample originates from a study of blood T cells in healthy people across ages. Whole-study findings and limits: Per million T cells, TCR beta diversity dropped roughly linearly as age increased.

Primers used in a second PCR of roughly 6 to 11 cycles were a sample-barcoded 5' primer and a J-beta primer mix. A single record per CDR3 protein comes from TCRdb applying MiXCR to the 5' RACE reads. The repertoire holds around 800,000 distinct CDR3 sequences, with 20% to 30% as singletons. This CDR3 is 12 amino acids long. Germline values: CDR1 SQVTM, CDR2 ANQGSEA. V gave up 4 bases and J gave up 6 bases, with 13 bases separating them. These same records also appear under a second study, on T cells of mothers and their children.

The TCR was taken from a boy between 5 and 17 years old in good health. Sequenced material: blood. V and J are TRBV29-1 and TRBJ2-7; TRBD1 is a possible D gene (5 bases). CDR3 loop: CSVGASRVEQYF. CDR3 nucleotide sequence: TGCAGCGTTGGGGCAAGCAGGGTCGAGCAGTACTTC.